The clone carrying this T cell receptor beta chain showed up just a few times. Its antigen is currently unknown. This entry belongs to a study of response to subunit inactivated influenza vaccine. Notes on the study in general: Only a handful of new T cells, the authors suggested, are recruited with each seasonal influenza vaccination.

TCRdb used MiXCR to reprocess the RT-PCR reads, holding one entry per CDR3 protein. Found here are about 650,000 distinct CDR3 sequences, less than 15% of them singletons; the top ten hold less than 8.5%. Germline V gives CDR1 SGHDN, CDR2 FVKESK. The CDR3 contains 16 residues. This rearrangement joins TRBV14 to TRBJ2-1, with D perhaps matching TRBD1 or TRBD2 (5 bases each). This clonotype was sampled from a man between 45 and 60 years old who received an inactivated influenza vaccine. The sample consisted of PBMCs from blood, taken around 15 days before vaccination. CDR3 nucleotides: TGTGCTACAGCAGCAACGAGGGGCAAGGGTTTGGATGAGCAGTTCTTC. Protein sequence: CATAATRGKGLDEQFF.